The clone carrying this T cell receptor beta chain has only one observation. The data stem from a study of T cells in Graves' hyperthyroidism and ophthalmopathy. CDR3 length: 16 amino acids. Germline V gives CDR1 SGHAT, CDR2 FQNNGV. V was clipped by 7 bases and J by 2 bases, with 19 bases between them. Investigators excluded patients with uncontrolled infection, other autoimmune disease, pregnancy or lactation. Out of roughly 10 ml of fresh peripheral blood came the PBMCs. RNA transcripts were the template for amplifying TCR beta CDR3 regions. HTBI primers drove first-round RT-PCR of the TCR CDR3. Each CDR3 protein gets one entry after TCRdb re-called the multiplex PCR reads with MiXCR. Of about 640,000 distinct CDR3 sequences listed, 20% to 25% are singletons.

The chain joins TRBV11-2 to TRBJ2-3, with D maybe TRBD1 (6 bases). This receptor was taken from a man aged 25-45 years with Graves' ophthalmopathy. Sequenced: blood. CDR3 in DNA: TGTGCCAGCACTCCATCCGACAGGATACTCACAGATACGCAGTATTTT. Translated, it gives CASTPSDRILTDTQYF.